These T cell receptor beta chains were read from a single sample in a study of brain T cells in children with intractable seizures. This table comes from immunoSEQ multiplex PCR, and its TCRdb copy is limited to in-frame clones, with some not included. The sample holds about 340,000 clones; over 90% are singletons and the top ten take around 5%. Sequenced material: peripheral blood, taken approximately 5 months after surgery. These receptors were collected from a boy younger than two with tuberous sclerosis and intractable seizures. Both conserved end residues are part of each CDR3. Each record gives: V gene, J gene, D gene, clone size, CDR3 length, CDR3 protein, CDR3 DNA. The D gene is left open where the match is weak. Size is stated for part of the rows, as once, few or many counts, or as a class when the clone is expanded.

>TRBV13|TRBJ1-5|TRBD1|-|15
CASSQDRGRGQPQHF
TGTGCCAGCAGCCAGGACAGGGGTCGGGGTCAGCCCCAGCATTTT
>TRBV9|TRBJ2-1|TRBD2|-|17
CASSYASGRPSYNEQFF
TGTGCCAGCAGCTATGCTAGCGGGAGGCCCTCCTACAATGAGCAGTTCTTC
>TRBV3-1/TRBV3-2|TRBJ1-1|-|-|16
CASSQRGGRRNTEAFF
TGTGCCAGCAGCCAGCGCGGGGGGAGAAGGAACACTGAAGCTTTCTTT
>TRBV12-3/TRBV12-4|TRBJ1-1|-|-|12
CASSLRRTEAFF
TGTGCCAGCAGTTTAAGGAGAACTGAAGCTTTCTTT
>TRBV6-5|TRBJ2-1|TRBD2|-|15
CASSPGLSGGNEQFF
TGTGCCAGCAGTCCGGGACTAAGCGGGGGCAATGAGCAGTTCTTC
>TRBV4-1|TRBJ1-1|-|-|16
CASSRALGQIGTEAFF
TGCGCCAGCAGCCGCGCCCTAGGCCAGATTGGGACTGAAGCTTTCTTT
>TRBV7-2|TRBJ2-5|TRBD2|-|14
CASSLEAGQETQYF
TGTGCCAGCAGCTTAGAAGCGGGGCAAGAGACCCAGTACTTC
>TRBV18|TRBJ2-2|-|-|16
CASSRPRGLGTGELFF
TGTGCCAGCTCACGACCAAGGGGACTGGGCACCGGGGAGCTGTTTTTT
>TRBV28|TRBJ2-1|-|once|12
CASRDSYNEQFF
TGTGCCAGCAGGGATTCCTACAATGAGCAGTTCTTC
>TRBV2|TRBJ2-7|-|-|13
CASSGLAGNEQYF
TGTGCCAGCAGTGGACTGGCAGGGAACGAGCAGTACTTC
>TRBV7-2|TRBJ2-1|TRBD2|-|14
CASSRTSGYNEQFF
TGTGCCAGCAGCCGGACTAGCGGATACAATGAGCAGTTCTTC
>TRBV27|TRBJ2-1|TRBD2|-|16
CASSSDTLRGGYEQFF
TGTGCCAGCAGTTCCGATACCCTACGGGGGGGGTATGAGCAGTTCTTC
>TRBV30|TRBJ2-1|TRBD2|-|14
CAWSSGGSRGEQFF
TGTGCCTGGAGTTCTGGCGGGAGTCGGGGTGAGCAGTTCTTC
>TRBV5-5|TRBJ2-7|-|-|18
CASSIETRLLERTYEQYF
TGTGCCAGCAGCATTGAAACCAGACTGCTGGAGAGGACCTACGAGCAGTACTTC
>TRBV28|TRBJ2-1|-|-|14
CASRTRPEYNEQFF
TGTGCCAGCAGAACTAGGCCAGAATACAATGAGCAGTTCTTC
>TRBV19|TRBJ2-1|TRBD1|-|14
CATTGGGLGNEQFF
TGTGCCACCACAGGGGGCGGGTTGGGCAATGAGCAGTTCTTC
>TRBV6-1|TRBJ1-1|-|-|14
CASSEYDTNTEAFF
TGTGCCAGCAGTGAATACGACACGAACACTGAAGCTTTCTTT
>TRBV19|TRBJ2-2|-|-|15
CASSIAQGATGELFF
TGTGCCAGTAGTATTGCCCAGGGAGCAACCGGGGAGCTGTTTTTT
>TRBV19|TRBJ2-7|TRBD2|once|14
CATNSGSSTYEQYF
TGTGCCACCAATAGCGGGAGCAGTACCTACGAGCAGTACTTC
>TRBV29-1|TRBJ2-3|TRBD2|-|13
CSADGGRTDTQYF
TGCAGCGCCGACGGCGGGAGGACAGATACGCAGTATTTT
>TRBV6-5|TRBJ1-1|-|-|15
CASSYVGSRDTEAFF
TGTGCCAGCAGTTATGTGGGTAGCCGGGACACTGAAGCTTTCTTT
>TRBV19|TRBJ1-1|-|-|13
CASSMRLNTEAFF
TGTGCCAGTAGTATGAGACTGAACACTGAAGCTTTCTTT
>TRBV2|TRBJ1-5|-|-|18
CASSVVGATTIGNQPQHF
TGTGCCAGCAGTGTCGTAGGGGCGACGACTATTGGCAATCAGCCCCAGCATTTT
>TRBV7-7|TRBJ2-3|-|-|15
CASSLHEGMADTQYF
TGTGCTAGCAGCTTACATGAGGGAATGGCAGATACGCAGTATTTT
>TRBV12-3/TRBV12-4|TRBJ2-7|-|-|13
CASSLVGREEQYF
TGTGCCAGCAGTTTAGTCGGGAGAGAGGAGCAGTACTTC
>TRBV19|TRBJ2-1|-|-|14
CAVRRGEMYNEQFF
TGTGCCGTAAGAAGGGGGGAGATGTACAATGAGCAGTTCTTC
>TRBV24-1|TRBJ2-5|TRBD1|-|17
CATSDFWAGGLQETQYF
TGTGCCACCAGTGATTTCTGGGCAGGGGGCTTGCAAGAGACCCAGTACTTC
>TRBV7-8|TRBJ2-7|-|-|15
CASSSRGALTYEQYF
TGTGCCAGCAGCTCTAGGGGGGCATTAACCTACGAGCAGTACTTC
>TRBV7-2|TRBJ1-5|-|-|14
CASSLVRSNQPQHF
TGTGCCAGCAGCTTAGTGCGGAGCAATCAGCCCCAGCATTTT
>TRBV4-1|TRBJ2-3|TRBD1|-|16
CASSQEWGTGTDTQYF
TGCGCCAGCAGCCAAGAGTGGGGGACAGGGACAGATACGCAGTATTTT
>TRBV27|TRBJ2-7|-|-|14
CASSLAGGGHEQYF
TGTGCCAGCAGTCTCGCTGGAGGGGGGCACGAGCAGTACTTC
>TRBV6-6|TRBJ1-3|-|-|14
CASSYSTSGNTIYF
TGTGCCAGCAGTTACTCGACGTCAGGAAACACCATATATTTT
>TRBV4-2|TRBJ2-5|TRBD2|once|16
CASSQDWAGGQETQYF
TGTGCCAGCAGCCAAGATTGGGCGGGAGGCCAAGAGACCCAGTACTTC
>TRBV2|TRBJ1-2|-|-|13
CARSDTSNYGYTF
TGTGCCAGATCCGACACCTCTAACTATGGCTACACCTTC
>TRBV11-1|TRBJ2-2|-|-|14
CASRSEANTGELFF
TGTGCCAGCAGGTCGGAAGCGAACACCGGGGAGCTGTTTTTT
>TRBV12-3/TRBV12-4|TRBJ1-1|-|-|13
CASSGRENTEAFF
TGTGCCAGCAGTGGACGGGAGAACACTGAAGCTTTCTTT
>TRBV19|TRBJ2-7|-|-|14
CASSIADGFYEQYF
TGTGCCAGTAGTATAGCTGACGGGTTCTACGAGCAGTACTTC
>TRBV7-2|TRBJ2-1|TRBD2|-|16
CASSMLAGEVYNEQFF
TGTGCCAGCAGCATGCTAGCGGGAGAGGTCTACAATGAGCAGTTCTTC
>TRBV14|TRBJ2-3|TRBD2|-|16
CASSRLAGGTTDTQYF
TGTGCCAGCAGCCGGCTAGCGGGAGGGACTACAGATACGCAGTATTTT
>TRBV6-1|TRBJ1-2|-|-|15
CASSEAHGASYGYTF
TGTGCCAGCAGTGAAGCGCATGGGGCCAGCTATGGCTACACCTTC
>TRBV19|TRBJ2-1|TRBD2|-|16
CASSMAGGESYNEQFF
TGTGCCAGTAGTATGGCGGGGGGGGAATCCTACAATGAGCAGTTCTTC
>TRBV5-1|TRBJ2-5|-|-|14
CASSLETFVETQYF
TGCGCCAGCAGCTTGGAAACTTTCGTAGAGACCCAGTACTTC
>TRBV11-3|TRBJ2-1|TRBD2|-|20
CASSSPLPGGDDVSYNEQFF
TGTGCCAGCAGCTCACCCCTACCGGGGGGAGACGATGTCTCCTACAATGAGCAGTTCTTC
>TRBV5-1|TRBJ2-2|-|-|15
CASSLDPTGTGELFF
TGCGCCAGCAGCCTCGACCCGACCGGAACCGGGGAGCTGTTTTTT
>TRBV19|TRBJ2-5|TRBD2|once|16
CASSAQTSGLGETQYF
TGTGCCAGTAGTGCACAGACTAGCGGGCTGGGGGAGACCCAGTACTTC